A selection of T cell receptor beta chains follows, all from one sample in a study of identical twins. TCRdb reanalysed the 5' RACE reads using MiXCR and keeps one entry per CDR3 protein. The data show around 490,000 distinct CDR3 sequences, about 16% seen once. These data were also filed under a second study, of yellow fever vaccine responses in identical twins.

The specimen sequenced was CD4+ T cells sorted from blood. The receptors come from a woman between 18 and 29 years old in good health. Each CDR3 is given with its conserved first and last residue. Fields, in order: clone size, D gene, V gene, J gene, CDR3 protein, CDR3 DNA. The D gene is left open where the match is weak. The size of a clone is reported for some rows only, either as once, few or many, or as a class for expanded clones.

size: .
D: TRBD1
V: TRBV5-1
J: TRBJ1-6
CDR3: CASSLYDRDYNSPLHF
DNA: TGCGCCAGCAGCTTGTATGACAGGGACTATAATTCACCCCTCCACTTT

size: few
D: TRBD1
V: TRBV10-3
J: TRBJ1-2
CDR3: CAIGQGSNYGYTF
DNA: TGTGCCATCGGACAGGGCTCTAACTATGGCTACACCTTC

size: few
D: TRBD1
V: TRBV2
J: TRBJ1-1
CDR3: CAVTGEMNTEAFF
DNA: TGTGCCGTGACAGGGGAAATGAACACTGAAGCTTTCTTT

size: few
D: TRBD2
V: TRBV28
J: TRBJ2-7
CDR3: CASRLPGLAGVYEQYF
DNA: TGTGCCAGCAGACTACCGGGACTAGCGGGAGTCTACGAGCAGTACTTC

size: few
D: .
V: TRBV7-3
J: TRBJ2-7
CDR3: CASSLWGTASDEQYF
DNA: TGTGCCAGCAGCTTATGGGGTACCGCAAGCGACGAGCAGTACTTC

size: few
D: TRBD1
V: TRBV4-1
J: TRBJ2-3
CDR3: CASSQDFLRDRSGTDTQYF
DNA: TGCGCCAGCAGCCAAGATTTCCTCCGGGACAGGAGCGGTACAGATACGCAGTATTTT

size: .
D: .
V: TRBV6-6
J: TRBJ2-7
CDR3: CASSLRSSYEQYF
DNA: TGTGCCAGCAGTCTCCGGAGCTCCTACGAGCAGTACTTC

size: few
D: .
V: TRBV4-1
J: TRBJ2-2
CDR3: CASSQDLTAWGTGELFF
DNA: TGCGCCAGCAGCCAAGATCTGACTGCCTGGGGCACCGGGGAGCTGTTTTTT

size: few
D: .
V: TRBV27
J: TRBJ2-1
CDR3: CASSPRGASYNEQFF
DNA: TGTGCCAGCAGTCCTCGGGGGGCGTCCTACAATGAGCAGTTCTTC

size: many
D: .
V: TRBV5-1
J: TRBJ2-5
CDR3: CASSLLTSQETQYF
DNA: TGCGCCAGCAGCTTGTTGACTAGCCAAGAGACCCAGTACTTC

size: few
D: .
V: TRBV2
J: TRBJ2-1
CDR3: CASSGSYLYNEQFF
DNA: TGTGCCAGCAGCGGCAGTTACCTCTACAATGAGCAGTTCTTC

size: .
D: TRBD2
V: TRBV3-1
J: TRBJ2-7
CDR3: CASSQPGTSGSKQYF
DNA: TGTGCCAGCAGCCAGCCCGGGACTAGCGGGAGTAAGCAGTACTTC

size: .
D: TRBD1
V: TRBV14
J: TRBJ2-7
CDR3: CASSLLPGQGSGEQYF
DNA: TGTGCCAGCAGTCTACTACCGGGACAGGGGAGTGGTGAGCAGTACTTC

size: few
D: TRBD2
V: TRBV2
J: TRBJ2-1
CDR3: CASTRLAESYNEQFF
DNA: TGTGCCAGCACCAGACTAGCGGAATCCTACAATGAGCAGTTCTTC

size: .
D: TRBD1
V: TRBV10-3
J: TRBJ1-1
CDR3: CAISRTGGVATEAFF
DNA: TGTGCCATCAGTCGGACAGGTGGGGTTGCCACTGAAGCTTTCTTT

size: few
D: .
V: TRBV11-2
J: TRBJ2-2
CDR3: CASSLDRTTGELFF
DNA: TGTGCCAGCAGCCTGGACAGAACCACCGGGGAGCTGTTTTTT

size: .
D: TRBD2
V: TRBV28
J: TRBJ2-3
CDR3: CASSLRGSGGSSSTDTQYF
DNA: TGTGCCAGCAGTTTACGGGGGAGCGGGGGGTCCTCTAGCACAGATACGCAGTATTTT

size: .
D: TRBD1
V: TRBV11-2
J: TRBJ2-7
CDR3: CASSLVDRGTPYYEQYF
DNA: TGTGCCAGCAGCTTAGTAGACAGGGGTACCCCCTACTACGAGCAGTACTTC

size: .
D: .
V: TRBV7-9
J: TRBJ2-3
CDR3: CASLSDTQYF
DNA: TGTGCCAGCTTGTCAGATACGCAGTATTTT

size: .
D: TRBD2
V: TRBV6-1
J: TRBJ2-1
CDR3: CASSRVLAGNYNEQFF
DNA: TGTGCCAGCAGTCGGGTCTTAGCGGGAAACTACAATGAGCAGTTCTTC

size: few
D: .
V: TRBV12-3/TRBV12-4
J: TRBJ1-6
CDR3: CASSLAYGSHSPLHF
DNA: TGTGCCAGCAGTTTAGCGTATGGGTCACATTCACCCCTCCACTTT

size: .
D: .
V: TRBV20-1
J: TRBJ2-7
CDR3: CSASRLSGSYEQYF
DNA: TGCAGTGCCAGCAGGCTCTCGGGCTCCTACGAGCAGTACTTC

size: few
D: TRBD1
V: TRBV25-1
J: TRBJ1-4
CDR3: CASSETTGGREKLFF
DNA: TGTGCCAGCAGTGAGACGACAGGGGGCCGAGAAAAACTGTTTTTT

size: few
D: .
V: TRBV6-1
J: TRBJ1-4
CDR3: CASSRGFGEKLFF
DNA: TGTGCCAGCAGTAGAGGTTTCGGGGAAAAACTGTTTTTT

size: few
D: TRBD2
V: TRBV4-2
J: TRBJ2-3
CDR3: CASSSRVDLAGVLTQYF
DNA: TGTGCCAGCAGCTCTAGGGTCGACCTAGCGGGGGTTTTAACGCAGTATTTT

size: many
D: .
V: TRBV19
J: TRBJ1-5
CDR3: CASSPKGGISLNQPQHF
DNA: TGTGCCAGTAGTCCCAAGGGGGGGATCTCCCTTAATCAGCCCCAGCATTTT

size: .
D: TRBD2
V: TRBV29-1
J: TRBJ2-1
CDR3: CSVSQGLGNEQFF
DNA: TGCAGCGTTTCACAGGGACTAGGCAATGAGCAGTTCTTC

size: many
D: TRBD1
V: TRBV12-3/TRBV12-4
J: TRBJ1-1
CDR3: CASSLIGQGSQGSFF
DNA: TGTGCCAGCAGTCTGATAGGACAGGGGTCCCAGGGAAGTTTCTTT

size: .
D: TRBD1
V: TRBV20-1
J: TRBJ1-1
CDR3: CSARGRGTIRTEAFF
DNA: TGCAGTGCTAGGGGCAGGGGGACGATTAGAACTGAAGCTTTCTTT